The TCR beta chain described here comes from a study of identifying expanded T cells in peripheral blood. Study-level points and caveats: Technical replicates showed 0.9 to 1.5 changed clones; around two weeks 15 to 20; four weeks 19. Clone count variance between roughly 2-week samples rose with total template count.

This CDR3 contains 15 residues. The V and J ends lost 1 base and 0 bases respectively, with 8 bases between them. Germline CDR1 and CDR2: SGHRS and YFSETQ. Healthy donors had no documented immune events, such as infections, while sampled. The method was immunoSEQ multiplex PCR; TCRdb's version includes in-frame clones alone and lacks a portion of them. Of some 90,000 clones listed, approximately 90% are singletons. Worth noting for this clone: Its cognate antigen is unknown.

The clonotype originates from a person aged 18 to 75 in good health. V is TRBV5-1 and J is TRBJ2-1; D gene ambiguous. The sequenced sample was blood. The CDR3 region is CASSLSQSSYNEQFF. The CDR3 nucleotides are TGCGCCAGCAGCTTGTCCCAGAGCTCCTACAATGAGCAGTTCTTC.